A single sample is the source of the 3 T cell receptor beta chains below, sequenced in a study of blood T cell repertoires in COVID-19. Assay used: immunoSEQ multiplex PCR; TCRdb lists only in-frame clones, some missing. Of more than 200,000 clones detected, about 85% appear once; the ten largest clones hold over 1.5%. Sequencing input: peripheral blood. These receptors were taken from a man between 65 and 85 years old with acute or convalescent COVID-19.

The CDR3 DNA follows: TGTGCCAGCAGCTTCGACAGGGGCAGTGAGCAGTTCTTC. Encoded protein: CASSFDRGSEQFF. This chain uses TRBV7-2 with TRBJ2-1; 8 nucleotides align to TRBD1. Per the germline V gene, CDR1 is SGHTA and CDR2 is FQGNSA. This CDR3 spans 13 amino acids. Trimming at V came to 3 bases and at J to 9 bases, leaving 4 bases not matched to a gene.

This clone turned up a few times. The chain recombines TRBV6-5 with TRBJ1-1; 8 nucleotides match TRBD1. With 10 bases clipped from V and 4 bases from J, the junction kept 11 bases outside the gene matches. The CDR3 extends over 14 amino acids. Germline loops: CDR1 MNHEY, CDR2 SVGAGI. This CDR3 reads CATKTGTGGTEAFF. The CDR3 region has the DNA TGTGCCACTAAAACGGGGACAGGCGGCACTGAAGCTTTCTTT.

The chain employs TRBV19 and TRBJ1-4, with D perhaps TRBD1 (6 bases). There are 12 residues in the CDR3. Germline CDR1 and CDR2: LNHDA and SQIVND (reference sequence). Trimming took off 8 bases at V and 10 bases at J, with 14 bases between the two ends. CDR3 protein: CASRNTGRKLFF. For the CDR3, the DNA is TGTGCCAGTCGAAATACAGGGAGAAAACTGTTTTTT.